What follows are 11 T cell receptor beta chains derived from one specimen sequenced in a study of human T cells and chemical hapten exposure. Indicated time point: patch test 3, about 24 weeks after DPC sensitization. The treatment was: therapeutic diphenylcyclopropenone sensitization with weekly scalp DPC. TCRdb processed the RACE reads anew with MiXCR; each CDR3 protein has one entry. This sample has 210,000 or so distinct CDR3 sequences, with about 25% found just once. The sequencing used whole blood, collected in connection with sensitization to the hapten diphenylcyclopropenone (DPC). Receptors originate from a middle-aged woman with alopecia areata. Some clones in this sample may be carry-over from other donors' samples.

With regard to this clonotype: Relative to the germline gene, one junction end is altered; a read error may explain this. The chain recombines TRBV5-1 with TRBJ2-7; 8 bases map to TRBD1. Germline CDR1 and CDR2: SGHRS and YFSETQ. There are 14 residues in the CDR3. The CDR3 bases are TGCGTCAGCAGCATCCGGACAGGGAATTACGAGCAGTACTTC. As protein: CVSSIRTGNYEQYF.

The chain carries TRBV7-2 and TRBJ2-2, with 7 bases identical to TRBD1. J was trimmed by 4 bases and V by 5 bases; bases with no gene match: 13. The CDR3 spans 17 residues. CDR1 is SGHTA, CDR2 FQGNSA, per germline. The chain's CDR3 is CASSLTATTGITGELFF. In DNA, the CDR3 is TGTGCCAGCAGCCTCACCGCTACGACAGGGATCACCGGGGAGCTGTTTTTT.

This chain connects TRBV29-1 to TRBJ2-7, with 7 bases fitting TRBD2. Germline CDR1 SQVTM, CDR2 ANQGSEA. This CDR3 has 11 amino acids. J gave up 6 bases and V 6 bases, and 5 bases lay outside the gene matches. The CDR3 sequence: CSVAGTTEQYF. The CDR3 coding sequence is TGCAGCGTAGCCGGGACTACCGAGCAGTACTTC.

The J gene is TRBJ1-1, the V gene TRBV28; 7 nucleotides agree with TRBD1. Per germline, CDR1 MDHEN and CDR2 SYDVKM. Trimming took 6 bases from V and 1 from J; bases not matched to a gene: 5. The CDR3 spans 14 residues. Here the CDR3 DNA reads TGTGCCAGCAGACCGGGACAGAGGAACACTGAAGCTTTCTTT. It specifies CASRPGQRNTEAFF.

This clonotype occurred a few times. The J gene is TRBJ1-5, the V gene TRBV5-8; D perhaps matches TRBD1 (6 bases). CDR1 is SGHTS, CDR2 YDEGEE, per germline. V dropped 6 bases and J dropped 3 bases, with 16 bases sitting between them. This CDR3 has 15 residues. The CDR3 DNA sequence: TGTGCCAGCACCACACAGGGTGTCATCAATCAGCCCCAGCATTTT. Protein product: CASTTQGVINQPQHF.

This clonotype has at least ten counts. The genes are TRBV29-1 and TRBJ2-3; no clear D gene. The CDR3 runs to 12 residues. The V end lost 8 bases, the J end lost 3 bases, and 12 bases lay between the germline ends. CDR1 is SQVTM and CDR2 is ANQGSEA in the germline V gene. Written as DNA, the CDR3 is TGCAGCCTTAGATTAGTGACAGATACGCAGTATTTT. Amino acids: CSLRLVTDTQYF.

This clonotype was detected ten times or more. This CDR3 is CASSLGGRQGNEQFF. The CDR3 nucleotides are TGTGCCAGCAGTTTAGGCGGTAGGCAGGGCAATGAGCAGTTCTTC. The rearrangement uses TRBV27 and TRBJ2-1, with a tentative D call TRBD1 (5 bases). This CDR3 contains 15 residues. CDR1 MNHEY and CDR2 SMNVEV come from the germline V gene (reference sequence). The germline V and J ends were trimmed by 2 bases and 6 bases, with 14 bases remaining between them.

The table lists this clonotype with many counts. The CDR3 DNA sequence: TGCAGCGCTGCCGGGACTCCGGACCAGCCCCAGCATTTT. It translates to CSAAGTPDQPQHF. The chain uses TRBV29-1 and TRBJ1-5; weak D call: TRBD1 (5 bases). The germline CDR1 and CDR2 sequences are SQVTM and ANQGSEA. V lost 7 bases to trimming and J lost 7 bases, with 17 bases between them. This CDR3 has 13 amino acids.

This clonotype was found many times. The CDR3 region is CASSLDPLLAGGTGEQYF. DNA for the CDR3: TGTGCCAGCAGCTTAGATCCACTTTTAGCGGGAGGGACAGGGGAGCAGTACTTC. V is TRBV11-2 and J is TRBJ2-7, with 11 bases that match TRBD2. After removal of 0 bases from V and 7 bases from J, the junction contained 14 bases not matched to a gene. Germline CDR1 is SGHAT and CDR2 is FQNNGV. The CDR3 is 18 residues long.

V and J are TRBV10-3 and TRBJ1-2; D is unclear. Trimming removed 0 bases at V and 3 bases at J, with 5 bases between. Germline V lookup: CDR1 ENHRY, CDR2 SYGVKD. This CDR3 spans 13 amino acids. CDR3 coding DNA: TGTGCCATCAGTGAGTCTGGGGACTATGGCTACACCTTC. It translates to CAISESGDYGYTF.

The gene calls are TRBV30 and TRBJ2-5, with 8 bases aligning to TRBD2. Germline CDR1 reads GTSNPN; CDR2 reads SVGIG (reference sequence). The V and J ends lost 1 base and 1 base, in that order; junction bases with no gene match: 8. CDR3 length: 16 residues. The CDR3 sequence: CAWSGKIAGTQETQYF. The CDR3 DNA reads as TGTGCCTGGAGTGGGAAGATAGCGGGAACCCAAGAGACCCAGTACTTC. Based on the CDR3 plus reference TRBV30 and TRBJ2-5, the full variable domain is SQTIHQWPATLVQPVGSPLSLECTVEGTSNPNLYWYRQAAGRGLQLLFYSVGIGQISSEVPQNLSASRPQDRQFILSSKKLLLSDSGFYLCAWSGKIAGTQETQYFGPGTRLLVL.